The clone carrying this T cell receptor (beta chain) was seen a handful of times. Its specificity is not known. This sample is drawn from a study of graft-versus-host responses after intestinal transplantation. Turning to the study itself: Each patient got anti-thymocyte globulin induction, then tacrolimus and steroids for about 3 years. Points from the study as a whole: Detected in recipient marrow were GvH clones, some of which were first observed in ileum or blood. Early post-transplant HvG declines were associated with peak circulating GvH clone levels.

The CDR3 length is 13 residues. Germline CDR1 is MNHNS and CDR2 is SASEGT. Trimming cost V 5 bases and J 9 bases, with 11 bases left between them. Sequencing used immunoSEQ multiplex PCR; TCRdb keeps in-frame clones, though not all of them. The repertoire holds some 96,000 clones, with less than 90% as singletons. This specimen was unstimulated CD4+ T cells sorted from spleen or lymph node cells, taken before transplant. This chain connects TRBV6-1 to TRBJ1-6; D is uncertain. This TCR was sampled from a human donor who was the organ donor for an intestinal transplant. The CDR3 bases are TGTGCCAGCAGTCCCTCGATCCTTTCACCCCTCCACTTT. Translating it yields CASSPSILSPLHF.